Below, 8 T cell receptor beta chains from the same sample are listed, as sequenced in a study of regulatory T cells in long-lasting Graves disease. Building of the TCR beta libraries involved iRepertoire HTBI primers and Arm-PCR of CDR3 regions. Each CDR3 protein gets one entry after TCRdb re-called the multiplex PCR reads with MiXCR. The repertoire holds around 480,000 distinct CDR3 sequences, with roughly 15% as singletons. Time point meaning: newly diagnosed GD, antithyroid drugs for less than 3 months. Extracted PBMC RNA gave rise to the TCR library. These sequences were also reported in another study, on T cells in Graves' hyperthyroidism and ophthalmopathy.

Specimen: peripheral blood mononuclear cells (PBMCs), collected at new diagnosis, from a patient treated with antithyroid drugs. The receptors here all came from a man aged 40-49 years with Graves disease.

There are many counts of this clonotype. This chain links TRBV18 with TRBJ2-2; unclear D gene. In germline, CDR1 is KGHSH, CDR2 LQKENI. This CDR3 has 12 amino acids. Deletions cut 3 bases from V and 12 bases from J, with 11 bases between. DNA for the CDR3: TGTGCCAGCTCACCCACGGAAAGGAAGCTGTTTTTT. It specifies CASSPTERKLFF.

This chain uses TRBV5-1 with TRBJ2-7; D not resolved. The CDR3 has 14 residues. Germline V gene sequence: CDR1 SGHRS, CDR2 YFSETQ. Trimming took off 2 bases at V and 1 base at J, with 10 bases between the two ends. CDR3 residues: CASSFSWESYEQYF. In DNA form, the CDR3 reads TGCGCCAGCAGCTTCTCGTGGGAATCCTACGAGCAGTACTTC.

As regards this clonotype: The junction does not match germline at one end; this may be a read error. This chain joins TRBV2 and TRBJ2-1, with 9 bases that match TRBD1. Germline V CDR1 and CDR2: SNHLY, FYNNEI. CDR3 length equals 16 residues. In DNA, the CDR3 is TGTGTCAGCAGCGATGCGGCTAAACAGGGGGCGAATGAGCAGTCCTTC. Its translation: CVSSDAAKQGANEQSF.

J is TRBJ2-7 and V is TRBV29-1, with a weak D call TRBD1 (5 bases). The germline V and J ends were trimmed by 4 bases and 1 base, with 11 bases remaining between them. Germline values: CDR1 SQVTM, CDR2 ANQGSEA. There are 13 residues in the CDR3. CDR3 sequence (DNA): TGCAGCGTTGGAACAGGAGCATCCTACGAGCAGTACTTC. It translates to CSVGTGASYEQYF.

The chain's CDR3 is CATERSYNEQFF. The CDR3 DNA follows: TGTGCCACTGAGAGGAGCTACAATGAGCAGTTCTTC. This sequence joins TRBV28 and TRBJ2-1; unclear D gene. The CDR3 totals 12 residues. Germline assignment: CDR1 MDHEN and CDR2 SYDVKM. V lost 10 bases to trimming and J lost 3 bases, with 10 bases between them.

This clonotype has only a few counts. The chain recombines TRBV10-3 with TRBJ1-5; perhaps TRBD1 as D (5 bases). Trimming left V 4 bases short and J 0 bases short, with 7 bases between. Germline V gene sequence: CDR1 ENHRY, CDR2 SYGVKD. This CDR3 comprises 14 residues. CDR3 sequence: CAISGGNSNQPQHF. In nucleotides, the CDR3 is TGTGCCATCAGTGGGGGGAATAGCAATCAGCCCCAGCATTTT.

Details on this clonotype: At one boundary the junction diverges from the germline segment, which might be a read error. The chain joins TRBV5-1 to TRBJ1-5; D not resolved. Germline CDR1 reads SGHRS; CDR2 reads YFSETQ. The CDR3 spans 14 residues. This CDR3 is CASSLGSGFSPQHF. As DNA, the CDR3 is TGTGCCAGCAGCTTGGGCAGTGGTTTTTCGCCCCAGCATTTT.

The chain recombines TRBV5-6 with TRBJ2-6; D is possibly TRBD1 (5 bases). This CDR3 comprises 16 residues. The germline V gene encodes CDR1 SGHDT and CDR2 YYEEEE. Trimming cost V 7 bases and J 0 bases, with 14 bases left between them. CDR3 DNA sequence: TGTGCCAGCTTGGGTCAGGGCGACTCTGGGGCCAACGTCCTGACTTTC. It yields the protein CASLGQGDSGANVLTF.